This TCR beta chain was identified in a study of T cell responses to AZD1222 COVID-19 vaccine. This clone occurred once. Measured with immunoSEQ multiplex PCR; TCRdb has only the in-frame clones, and not every one. The sample yields 250,000 to 300,000 clones, around 92% seen once. Germline trimming cut 1 base from V and 6 bases from J; bases unmatched to any gene: 7. Looked up from germline, CDR1 is MGHRA and CDR2 is YSYEKL. The CDR3 length is 16 residues. The V and J genes are TRBV4-1 and TRBJ2-7, with 12 bases aligning to TRBD2. The starting material was peripheral blood, obtained 28 days after the second AZD1222 dose. The TCR sequence derives from an adult who received the AZD1222 COVID-19 vaccine. The CDR3 nucleotides read TGCGCCAGCAGCCAAGTCCTAGCGGGGGGGCAAGGCGAGCAGTACTTC. Translation gives CASSQVLAGGQGEQYF.